This passage covers 4 T cell receptor beta chains from one sample sequenced in a study of CD8+ T cells in alopecia areata. Treatment of the sample: oral pan-JAK inhibitor, 5-10 mg twice daily. RNA was extracted and reverse transcribed into cDNA as the sequencing template. Assay used: immunoSEQ multiplex PCR; TCRdb lists only in-frame clones, some missing. The data hold some 160,000 clones, with less than 70% observed a single time. Specimen: CD4+ T cells sorted from blood, collected at week 4, from a patient treated with tofacitinib. Receptors were obtained from a human donor with alopecia areata.

CDR3 residues: CASSVRGSAGELFF. The CDR3 DNA follows: TGTGCCAGCAGCGTCAGGGGTTCGGCCGGGGAGCTGTTTTTT. The V call is TRBV9, the J call TRBJ2-2; weak D call: TRBD1 (6 bases). The V end was cut by 2 bases, the J end by 6 bases, with 11 bases between. This CDR3 spans 14 amino acids. The V gene's germline CDR1 is SGDLS and CDR2 YYNGEE.

This sequence joins TRBV30 and TRBJ2-1; no definite D call. The CDR3 is 13 amino acids. Germline CDR1 reads GTSNPN; CDR2 reads SVGIG (reference sequence). V lost 5 bases to trimming and J lost 4 bases, with 12 bases between them. CDR3 in DNA: TGTGCCTGGGTTGCGGCCTTATACAATGAGCAGTTCTTC. It translates to CAWVAALYNEQFF.

This clone showed up just a few times. V usage is TRBV6-1 and J usage is TRBJ2-1; perhaps TRBD2 as D (6 bases). The CDR3 totals 14 residues. From germline, CDR1 is MNHNS and CDR2 SASEGT. V lost 7 bases, J lost 0 bases, and 10 bases lay in between. The CDR3 here is CASNGGRSYNEQFF. Here the CDR3 DNA reads TGTGCCAGCAACGGGGGACGCTCCTACAATGAGCAGTTCTTC.

As to this clone: This CDR3 is also generated by other DNA sequences in the sample. The chain has TRBV29-1 and TRBJ1-5; D may be TRBD1 (5 bases). This CDR3 contains 13 residues. Germline assignment: CDR1 SQVTM and CDR2 ANQGSEA. V was cut by 4 bases and J by 2 bases, with 9 bases left in between. The chain's CDR3 is CSVGGDGNQPQHF. The CDR3, as DNA: TGCAGCGTTGGGGGGGACGGCAATCAGCCCCAGCATTTT.